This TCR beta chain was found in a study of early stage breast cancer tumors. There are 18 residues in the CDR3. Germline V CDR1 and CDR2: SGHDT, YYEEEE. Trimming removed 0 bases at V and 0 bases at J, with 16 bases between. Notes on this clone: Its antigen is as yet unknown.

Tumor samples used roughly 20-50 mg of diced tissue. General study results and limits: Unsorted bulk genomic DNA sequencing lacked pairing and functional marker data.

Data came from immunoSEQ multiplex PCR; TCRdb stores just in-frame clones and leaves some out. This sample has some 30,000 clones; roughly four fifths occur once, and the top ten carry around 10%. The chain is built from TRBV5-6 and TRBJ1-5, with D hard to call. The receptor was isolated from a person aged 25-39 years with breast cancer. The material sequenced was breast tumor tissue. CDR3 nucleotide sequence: TGTGCCAGCAGCTTGGGTGGGCGAGGCCTGGATAGCAATCAGCCCCAGCATTTT. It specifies CASSLGGRGLDSNQPQHF.